This TCR beta chain emerged from a study of blood T cell repertoires in COVID-19. For the study at large: Sample material is recorded as cDNA or gDNA derived from T cells, B-cell-depleted T cells, or PBMCs.

Measured with immunoSEQ multiplex PCR; TCRdb has only the in-frame clones, and not every one. The sample records hundreds of thousands of clones, over 75% being singletons. CDR1 and CDR2 from the germline V gene are SGHDN and FVKESK. V dropped 4 bases and J dropped 3 bases, with 9 bases sitting between them. There are 13 residues in the CDR3. The sequenced sample consisted of PBMCs or T cells enriched from blood (not recorded which). This chain joins TRBV14 and TRBJ1-2; no definite D call. The TCR sequence derives from a woman in her thirties or forties with acute COVID-19. CDR3 in amino acids: CASSPTPYYGYTF. The CDR3 DNA reads as TGTGCCAGCAGCCCCACACCGTACTATGGCTACACCTTC.